These 21 T cell receptor beta chains were sequenced from one sample in a study of blood T cell repertoires in COVID-19. TCRdb keeps only in-frame clones here, not all; method: immunoSEQ multiplex PCR. The repertoire includes around 130,000 clones, over 75% of them detected once, and approximately 10% sits in the top ten. Sequenced: peripheral blood. The source of these receptors is a man in his sixties with active or convalescent COVID-19.

This chain joins TRBV18 and TRBJ1-3; TRBD1 agrees at 8 bases. The CDR3 has 16 amino acids. Germline trimming cut 3 bases from V and 4 bases from J; bases unmatched to any gene: 8. The germline CDR1 and CDR2 sequences are KGHSH and LQKENI. DNA of the CDR3: TGTGCCAGCTCACCCAAGACAGGGGAGATCGGAAACACCATATATTTT. This gives the protein CASSPKTGEIGNTIYF.

The chain is built from TRBV28 and TRBJ2-3, with TRBD1 identical over 9 bases. The CDR3 spans 15 residues. Per the germline V gene, CDR1 is MDHEN and CDR2 is SYDVKM. V dropped 6 bases and J dropped 1; count of bases not matched to a gene: 5. The CDR3 DNA reads as TGTGCCAGCAGCAGGGGACAGGGCGGCACAGATACGCAGTATTTT. Residues: CASSRGQGGTDTQYF.

The chain recombines TRBV7-2 with TRBJ1-5, with no clear D. Trimming took off 1 base at V and 4 bases at J, with 8 bases between the two ends. The CDR3 extends over 14 amino acids. Germline values: CDR1 SGHTA, CDR2 FQGNSA. DNA of the CDR3: TGTGCCAGCAGCTTAGGCGGGAAAAATCAGCCCCAGCATTTT. Protein sequence: CASSLGGKNQPQHF. Full variable domain (outside the CDR3, taken from reference TRBV7-2 and TRBJ1-5): GAGVSQSPSNKVTEKGKDVELRCDPISGHTALYWYRQSLGQGLEFLIYFQGNSAPDKSGLPSDRFSAERTGGSVSTLTIQRTQQEDSAVYLCASSLGGKNQPQHFGDGTRLSIL.

The chain combines TRBV12-3 or TRBV12-4 with TRBJ2-3; a weak D match, TRBD2 (6 bases). There are 13 residues in the CDR3. Trimming cost V 2 bases and J 6 bases, with 9 bases left between them. The chain's CDR3 is CASSLIGSDTQYF. The CDR3 nucleotides read TGTGCCAGCAGTTTAATCGGGAGCGATACGCAGTATTTT.

The chain couples TRBV2 to TRBJ2-6, with TRBD2 matching 13 bases. Germline assignment: CDR1 SNHLY and CDR2 FYNNEI. J lost 2 bases, V lost 6 bases, and 4 bases had no gene match. The CDR3 contains 17 residues. CDR3 region: CASSPGLAGTGANVLTF. Here the CDR3 DNA reads TGTGCCAGCAGCCCGGGACTAGCGGGAACTGGGGCCAACGTCCTGACTTTC.

The CDR3 region is CASPQGDFSGNTIYF. The DNA of the CDR3 is TGTGCCAGCCCGCAGGGGGACTTCTCTGGAAACACCATATATTTT. V and J are TRBV7-9 and TRBJ1-3; the match to TRBD1 covers 7 bases. This CDR3 comprises 15 residues. Trimming at V came to 8 bases and at J to 0 bases, leaving 7 bases not matched to a gene. Germline lookup yields CDR1 SEHNR and CDR2 FQNEAQ (reference sequence).

This chain joins TRBV7-8 and TRBJ2-7; TRBD2 aligns across 8 bases. Germline V CDR1 and CDR2: SGHVS, FQNEAQ. Trimming removed 4 bases from V and 5 bases from J; junction bases left unmatched: 4. The CDR3 is made up of 13 amino acids. The CDR3 DNA follows: TGTGCCAGCAGCTGGAGCGGGAGCCACGAGCAGTACTTC. This codes for CASSWSGSHEQYF.

The chain carries TRBV6-5 and TRBJ1-5, with D unclear. The CDR3 length is 14 residues. V was shortened by 7 bases and J by 6 bases, with 16 bases between the two germline ends. CDR1 MNHEY and CDR2 SVGAGI come from the germline V gene. This chain's CDR3 is CASTPFKGSQPQHF. DNA for the CDR3: TGTGCCAGCACCCCCTTCAAAGGGAGTCAGCCCCAGCATTTT.

The rearrangement links TRBV30 to TRBJ2-5; 7 bases fit TRBD1. Germline CDR1 GTSNPN, CDR2 SVGIG (reference sequence). This CDR3 region has 16 residues. J gave up 1 base and V 0 bases, and 8 bases lay outside the gene matches. The CDR3: CAWSVIGGRGQETQYF. DNA of the CDR3: TGTGCCTGGAGTGTTATAGGGGGCAGGGGCCAAGAGACCCAGTACTTC.

The chain recombines TRBV7-8 with TRBJ1-1; D ambiguous. CDR1 and CDR2 from the germline V gene are SGHVS and FQNEAQ. The V and J ends lost 1 base and 4 bases respectively, with 13 bases between them. CDR3 length: 15 residues. CDR3 coding DNA: TGTGCCAGCAGCTTAGTCGGCGGTTTTAGCACTGAAGCTTTCTTT. Its translation is CASSLVGGFSTEAFF. Full variable domain (rest looked up from reference TRBV7-8 and TRBJ1-1): GAGVSQSPRYKVAKRGQDVALRCDPISGHVSLFWYQQALGQGPEFLTYFQNEAQLDKSGLPSDRFFAERPEGSVSTLKIQRTQQEDSAVYLCASSLVGGFSTEAFFGQGTRLTVV.

This clone was observed a single time. The chain recombines TRBV5-5 with TRBJ2-1, with 10 bases lining up with TRBD2. CDR1 SGHKS and CDR2 YYEKEE come from the germline V gene (reference sequence). The CDR3 length is 15 residues. The V gene end was trimmed by 2 bases and the J gene end by 3 bases; junction bases not matched to a gene: 2. The CDR3 coding sequence is TGTGCCAGCAGCTTAGCGGGAGGGAACTACAATGAGCAGTTCTTC. It translates to CASSLAGGNYNEQFF.

The chain is built from TRBV19 and TRBJ1-5; maybe TRBD1 (5 bases). The CDR3 contains 14 residues. Trimming removed 5 bases at V and 7 bases at J, with 15 bases between. The germline CDR1 and CDR2 sequences are LNHDA and SQIVND (reference sequence). As DNA, the CDR3 is TGTGCCAGTAGTGCGGTCGGGTCAGGGCAGCCCCAGCATTTT. Its protein product is CASSAVGSGQPQHF.

V gene TRBV11-2 combines with J gene TRBJ2-7; D is uncertain. V was shortened by 4 bases and J by 4 bases, with 5 bases between the two germline ends. There are 11 residues in the CDR3. Germline values: CDR1 SGHAT, CDR2 FQNNGV. This CDR3 reads CASSSGYEQYF. CDR3 nucleotide sequence: TGTGCCAGCAGCTCAGGTTACGAGCAGTACTTC.

This clone was found once. This chain links TRBV7-9 with TRBJ2-1, with 7 bases fitting TRBD1. This CDR3 has 15 amino acids. V shed 5 bases and J 6 bases; nucleotides not matched to a gene: 10. CDR1 is SEHNR, CDR2 FQNEAQ, per germline (reference sequence). The CDR3 sequence is CASSRRDRVVNEQFF. In nucleotides, the CDR3 is TGTGCCAGCAGCCGCCGGGACAGAGTCGTCAATGAGCAGTTCTTC.

About this clone: Other DNA sequences in the same sample also yield this CDR3. The chain links TRBV5-1 to TRBJ2-1; 8 bases match TRBD2. V lost 3 bases, J lost 7 bases, and 6 bases stayed unmatched. The CDR3 has 14 amino acids. Germline assignment: CDR1 SGHRS and CDR2 YFSETQ. CDR3 bases: TGCGCCAGCAGCTCCGGGACTAGAAGGAATGAGCAGTTCTTC. Translating it yields CASSSGTRRNEQFF.

V and J are TRBV5-1 and TRBJ2-2; no reliable D call. Germline lookup yields CDR1 SGHRS and CDR2 YFSETQ. There are 12 residues in the CDR3. V lost 4 bases to trimming and J lost 8 bases, with 9 bases between them. In DNA, the CDR3 is TGCGCCAGCAGCACACGATGGGGGGAGCTGTTTTTT. This encodes CASSTRWGELFF.

The CDR3 region is CASNPEGGDYGYTF. Written as DNA, the CDR3 is TGTGCCAGCAACCCGGAGGGGGGGGATTATGGCTACACCTTC. The chain carries TRBV4-2 and TRBJ1-2; tentative D call: TRBD1 (6 bases). The V end lost 7 bases, the J end lost 5 bases, and 17 bases lay between the germline ends. Germline V gene data show CDR1 as LGHNA and CDR2 as YNFKEQ. The CDR3 is made up of 14 amino acids.

The rearrangement uses TRBV7-2 and TRBJ2-3; 9 nucleotides match TRBD2. J gave up 2 bases and V 5 bases, and 11 bases lay outside the gene matches. There are 17 residues in the CDR3. CDR1 SGHTA and CDR2 FQGNSA come from the germline V gene. This chain's CDR3 is CASSPRRTSATTDTQYF. CDR3 nucleotides: TGTGCCAGCAGCCCACGGCGGACTAGCGCTACCACAGATACGCAGTATTTT.

The chain uses TRBV5-1 and TRBJ2-5; 7 bases map to TRBD1. V lost 7 bases to trimming and J lost 3 bases; unmatched junction nucleotides: 12. This CDR3 has 15 residues. The germline CDR1 and CDR2 sequences are SGHRS and YFSETQ. Here the CDR3 reads CASYARTGVEETQYF. DNA of the CDR3: TGCGCCAGCTACGCCCGGACAGGAGTAGAAGAGACCCAGTACTTC.

The chain joins TRBV5-1 to TRBJ1-2, with 7 bases that match TRBD1. Trimming cost V 4 bases and J 8 bases; bases outside gene matches: 11. CDR3 length equals 14 residues. Germline V gene lookup returns CDR1 SGHRS and CDR2 YFSETQ. The CDR3 DNA reads as TGCGCCAGCAGCGAAGCAGGGGGTAGAGAGGGCTACACCTTC. This translates into CASSEAGGREGYTF.

The chain employs TRBV21-1 and TRBJ2-7; the table's D call TRBD1 went unverified against the DNA. TRBV21-1 is a pseudogene segment. This CDR3 spans 15 amino acids. The CDR3 nucleotides are TGTGCCAGCAGCAAATTCTGGACAGGGGGCTACGAGCAGTACTTC. Residues: CASSKFWTGGYEQYF.